A single sample gave rise to the 24 T cell receptor beta chains below, sequenced in a study of T cell repertoires in cytomegalovirus infection. TCRdb redid the calling of the reads with MiXCR, one entry per CDR3 protein. Of roughly 630,000 distinct CDR3 sequences in the sample, roughly a quarter are singletons; the top ten hold less than 10%. The sample comprised CD8+ T cells from PBMCs. All receptors derive from a human donor in good health (CMV status not recorded). Some clones in this sample may be carry-over from other donors' samples.

This clonotype has ten or more counts. The gene calls are TRBV7-2 and TRBJ2-5; D remains ambiguous. V gave up 3 bases and J gave up 4 bases, with 6 bases separating them. The germline CDR1 and CDR2 sequences are SGHTA and FQGNSA. This CDR3 is built from 12 residues. The CDR3 is CASSFISETQYF. The CDR3 nucleotides read TGTGCCAGCAGCTTCATCTCAGAGACCCAGTACTTC.

With regard to this clonotype: This may stem from a read error, because a much larger clone lies one nucleotide away. The V call is TRBV28, the J call TRBJ1-4; TRBD1 aligns across 10 bases. Germline CDR1 is MDHEN and CDR2 is SYDVKM. This CDR3 has 16 amino acids. The CDR3 DNA is TGTGCCGGCAGTTTACTAGGGGACAGGGGTCGTGAAAAACTGTTTTTT. Protein: CAGSLLGDRGREKLFF.

The sample holds many counts of this clonotype. This sequence joins TRBV7-9 and TRBJ2-1; D assignment may be TRBD1 or TRBD2 (5 bases each). V dropped 2 bases and J dropped 8 bases, with 19 bases sitting between them. The CDR3 consists of 16 residues. Germline V gene data show CDR1 as SEHNR and CDR2 as FQNEAQ (reference sequence). The CDR3 DNA follows: TGTGCCAGCAGCTTAATTGGTCCCAGGGCGGGTTATGAGCAGTTCTTC. It is translated as CASSLIGPRAGYEQFF.

This clonotype has only a few counts. The genes are TRBV28 and TRBJ2-3; 8 nucleotides align to TRBD1. Per the germline V gene, CDR1 is MDHEN and CDR2 is SYDVKM. The trim removed 4 bases at V and 0 bases at J, leaving 12 bases unmatched. The CDR3 is 18 residues long. The CDR3 sequence: CASSWAVLTGDSTDTQYF. The CDR3 coding sequence is TGTGCCAGCAGTTGGGCCGTACTGACAGGGGACAGCACAGATACGCAGTATTTT. The full variable domain, rest sourced from reference TRBV28 and TRBJ2-3, is DVKVTQSSRYLVKRTGEKVFLECVQDMDHENMFWYRQDPGLGLRLIYFSYDVKMKEKGDIPEGYSVSREKKERFSLILESASTNQTSMYLCASSWAVLTGDSTDTQYFGPGTRLTVL.

In regard to this clonotype: Sequence at one end of the junction differs from germline and may be a read error. The J gene is TRBJ1-2, the V gene TRBV20-1; D gene uncertain. Germline V lookup: CDR1 DFQATT, CDR2 SNEGSKA (reference sequence). This CDR3 is built from 16 residues. CDR3 nucleotides: TGCAGTGCTTTCTCCGGCCTTACAGAAGCTAACTATTGCTACACCTTC. This gives the protein CSAFSGLTEANYCYTF.

The genes are TRBV29-1 and TRBJ2-1; 9 bases fit TRBD1. This CDR3 has 18 amino acids. Germline V CDR1 and CDR2: SQVTM, ANQGSEA. V dropped 5 bases and J dropped 1; count of bases not matched to a gene: 15. DNA of the CDR3: TGCAGCGTTATGGGACAGGGAAGGGATTGGAGGTCCTACAATGAGCAGTTCTTC. It yields the protein CSVMGQGRDWRSYNEQFF.

This clonotype showed up just a few times. V usage is TRBV24-1 and J usage is TRBJ2-1; no reliable D call. The CDR3 contains 16 residues. Germline values: CDR1 KGHDR, CDR2 SFDVKD. V shed 1 base and J shed 1 base, with 10 bases lying between them. DNA for the CDR3: TGTGCCACCAGTGATTTCCAGGTTTCTTCCTACAATGAGCAGTTCTTC. It encodes CATSDFQVSSYNEQFF.

This chain uses TRBV6-2 or TRBV6-3 with TRBJ2-2; D gene unclear. Germline values: CDR1 MNHEY, CDR2 SVGEGT. The CDR3 loop spans 16 amino acids. Trimming pared 6 bases from V and 5 bases from J, leaving 19 bases between. The chain's CDR3 is CASRYTEHLWTGELFF. DNA for the CDR3: TGTGCCAGCAGATATACCGAACATCTGTGGACCGGGGAGCTGTTTTTT.

This clonotype was seen a few times. The chain has TRBV7-9 and TRBJ1-1; D gene uncertain. The CDR3 totals 13 residues. Germline V gene data show CDR1 as SEHNR and CDR2 as FQNEAQ (reference sequence). The V gene lost 8 bases and the J gene lost 1 base, with 11 bases spanning the gap. CDR3 loop: CASVPGGNTEAFF. Here the CDR3 DNA reads TGTGCCAGCGTTCCTGGTGGGAACACTGAAGCTTTCTTT.

This clonotype has a count of ten or more. This chain joins TRBV6-6 and TRBJ2-1; maybe TRBD2 (5 bases). The CDR3 is made up of 18 amino acids. Trimming stripped 6 bases from V and 7 bases from J, with 28 bases between. CDR1 and CDR2 from the germline V gene are MNHNY and SVGAGI (reference sequence). In DNA, the CDR3 is TGTGCCAGCAGCTTACCCTTTGCAGGAGGTTATCGACGGAATGAGCAGTTCTTC. Its translation: CASSLPFAGGYRRNEQFF.

This chain connects TRBV28 to TRBJ2-2; maybe TRBD2 (6 bases). The CDR3 totals 18 residues. The ends were cut back, 7 bases at V and 5 bases at J, with 26 bases in the middle. Germline CDR1 is MDHEN and CDR2 is SYDVKM. This CDR3 is CASTLGWLLGGETGELFF. CDR3 nucleotides: TGTGCCAGCACCCTCGGCTGGCTTCTGGGAGGAGAAACCGGGGAGCTGTTTTTT.

The gene calls are TRBV27 and TRBJ1-6, with D uncertain. Trimming removed 5 bases from V and 0 bases from J, with 8 bases in between. The CDR3 sequence is 15 residues long. The germline CDR1 and CDR2 sequences are MNHEY and SMNVEV (reference sequence). CDR3 nucleotide sequence: TGTGCCAGCAGTCGGGAGAGCTCCTATAATTCACCCCTCCACTTT. This sequence encodes CASSRESSYNSPLHF.

This clonotype was detected a few times. J is TRBJ2-7 and V is TRBV2; no clear D. CDR1 is SNHLY and CDR2 is FYNNEI in the germline V gene. The CDR3 sequence is 10 residues long. Trimming took 11 bases from V and 6 from J, leaving 11 bases between them. The CDR3 is CARKKVEQYF. CDR3 DNA sequence: TGTGCCCGCAAAAAGGTCGAGCAGTACTTC.

This clonotype appeared many times. The V call is TRBV4-1, the J call TRBJ2-3, with a weak D call TRBD2 (6 bases). Trimming shortened V by 0 bases and J by 1 base, and 8 bases separated the two germline ends. This CDR3 has 15 residues. From germline, CDR1 is MGHRA and CDR2 YSYEKL. The CDR3 nucleotides read TGCGCCAGCAGCCAAGATGGCGGGGGCACAGATACGCAGTATTTT. Translated, it gives CASSQDGGGTDTQYF.

This clonotype has a handful of counts. The chain couples TRBV28 to TRBJ2-1, with D unresolved. This CDR3 has 15 residues. Trimming stripped 5 bases from V and 0 bases from J, with 11 bases between. Germline CDR1 MDHEN, CDR2 SYDVKM. CDR3 coding DNA: TGTGCCAGCAGTGTCTTAGTCGGCTCCTACAATGAGCAGTTCTTC. Protein: CASSVLVGSYNEQFF. The full variable domain, its missing parts supplied by reference TRBV28 and TRBJ2-1, is DVKVTQSSRYLVKRTGEKVFLECVQDMDHENMFWYRQDPGLGLRLIYFSYDVKMKEKGDIPEGYSVSREKKERFSLILESASTNQTSMYLCASSVLVGSYNEQFFGPGTRLTVL.

This clonotype was observed a single time. A junction boundary mismatches the germline segment, possibly from a read error. The chain combines TRBV5-5 with TRBJ2-2; 7 bases align to TRBD1. The V gene's germline CDR1 is SGHKS and CDR2 YYEKEE (reference sequence). The CDR3 loop spans 16 amino acids. The CDR3 region has the DNA TGTGCCAACAGCTATCCTCCGGGACAGACCACCGGGGAGCTGTTTTTT. This sequence encodes CANSYPPGQTTGELFF.

This chain uses TRBV5-6 with TRBJ1-2, with 7 bases identical to TRBD1. Germline V gene lookup returns CDR1 SGHDT and CDR2 YYEEEE. The CDR3 runs 15 residues. V was pared by 3 bases and J by 4 bases, with 9 bases of the junction left unmatched. For the CDR3, the DNA is TGTGCCAGCAGCTGGGTGTCAGGGGGTCTCTATGGCTACACCTTC. Its translation is CASSWVSGGLYGYTF.

The gene calls are TRBV6-5 and TRBJ2-1; 10 nucleotides agree with TRBD2. The trim removed 5 bases at V and 1 base at J, leaving 8 bases unmatched. The CDR3 consists of 17 residues. The germline V gene has CDR1 MNHEY and CDR2 SVGAGI. The CDR3 spells CASSRAIAGGSYNEQFF. The CDR3 bases are TGTGCCAGCAGTCGAGCAATAGCGGGGGGATCCTACAATGAGCAGTTCTTC.

This clonotype was counted between two and nine times. This CDR3 is CASSYLASGTEAEAFF. CDR3 DNA: TGTGCCAGCAGTTACCTGGCGTCCGGGACAGAGGCTGAAGCTTTCTTT. The chain employs TRBV6-6 and TRBJ1-1, with TRBD1 matching over 7 bases. Germline-derived CDR1 and CDR2 are MNHNY and SVGAGI (reference sequence). The CDR3 contains 16 residues. The J segment lost 6 bases and the V segment lost 2 bases, leaving 12 bases of the junction unmatched.

Concerning this clonotype: A read error may account for a junction end that differs from germline. J is TRBJ1-2 and V is TRBV7-2; a possible D gene is TRBD1 (6 bases). Germline V gene lookup returns CDR1 SGHTA and CDR2 FQGNSA. This CDR3 is built from 15 residues. CDR3 in amino acids: CASSLARKGDYRYTF. For the CDR3, the DNA is TGTGCCAGCAGCTTAGCGCGAAAGGGGGACTATCGCTACACCTTC.

Many counts were recorded for this clonotype. The rearrangement links TRBV6-2 or TRBV6-3 to TRBJ2-7; a weak D match, TRBD2 (5 bases). CDR1 is MNHEY, CDR2 SVGEGT, per germline. The CDR3 sequence is 16 residues long. V was trimmed by 2 bases and J by 0 bases, leaving 14 bases between them. CDR3 in DNA: TGTGCCAGCAGTTACCGCGGGTCGCTAAGCTCCTACGAGCAGTACGTC. This encodes CASSYRGSLSSYEQYV.

In its sample, this clonotype was seen a few times. CDR3 DNA: TGCAGTGCGACTCATGAGTGGGGTGACTATGGCTACACCTTC. Encoded protein: CSATHEWGDYGYTF. V and J are TRBV20-1 and TRBJ1-2, with D unclear. Per the germline V gene, CDR1 is DFQATT and CDR2 is SNEGSKA (reference sequence). The V gene lost 6 bases and the J gene lost 3 bases, with 17 bases spanning the gap. CDR3 length equals 14 residues.

This clonotype was seen ten or more times. The chain carries TRBV7-2 and TRBJ1-1, with TRBD1 matching over 8 bases. Germline CDR1 reads SGHTA; CDR2 reads FQGNSA. The CDR3 contains 16 residues. V lost 3 bases to trimming and J lost 1 base; unmatched junction nucleotides: 7. As DNA, the CDR3 is TGTGCCAGCAGCTTTTCGAGGGACAGGAGGAACACTGAAGCTTTCTTT. Encoded protein: CASSFSRDRRNTEAFF.

This clonotype showed up just a few times. The V gene is TRBV28, the J gene TRBJ1-5; D remains unclear. With 2 bases removed from V and 2 bases from J, the gap between germline ends came to 7 bases. Germline V CDR1 and CDR2: MDHEN, SYDVKM. This CDR3 contains 14 residues. The CDR3 sequence: CASSLTWGNQPQHF. CDR3 DNA sequence: TGTGCCAGCAGTTTAACCTGGGGCAATCAGCCCCAGCATTTT.